A selection of T cell receptor beta chains follows, all from one sample in a study of blood T cell repertoires in COVID-19. Profiling relied on immunoSEQ multiplex PCR, and the TCRdb table lists in-frame clones only, not all of them. The sample comprises over 200,000 clones, 88% of which are singletons, and roughly 0.8% rests with the top ten. Sequencing was performed on peripheral blood. Every receptor here comes from a woman aged 25 to 39 with acute or convalescent COVID-19. Each CDR3 is given with its conserved first and last residue. The D gene is left open where the match is weak. Clone size is stated in some rows and not others, as once, few, many or a class when expanded.

d_gene: TRBD1; j_gene: TRBJ2-7; v_gene: TRBV5-8; abundance: few; CDR3aa: CASSLGQGNGDEQYF; CDR3nt: TGTGCCAGCAGCTTGGGACAGGGTAATGGAGACGAGCAGTACTTC
d_gene: NA; j_gene: TRBJ2-3; v_gene: TRBV4-3; abundance: NA; CDR3aa: CASSQGSQDSTDTQYF; CDR3nt: TGCGCCAGCAGTCAAGGTTCGCAGGATAGCACAGATACGCAGTATTTT
d_gene: NA; j_gene: TRBJ2-6; v_gene: TRBV6-5; abundance: NA; CDR3aa: CASNHWGPGANVLTF; CDR3nt: TGTGCCAGCAACCACTGGGGGCCCGGGGCCAACGTCCTGACTTTC
d_gene: TRBD1; j_gene: TRBJ1-2; v_gene: TRBV25-1; abundance: NA; CDR3aa: CASSGGQAWEGYTF; CDR3nt: TGTGCCAGCAGTGGAGGACAGGCCTGGGAAGGCTACACCTTC
d_gene: NA; j_gene: TRBJ1-1; v_gene: TRBV9; abundance: NA; CDR3aa: CASSVDRNTEAFF; CDR3nt: TGTGCCAGCAGCGTAGACAGGAACACTGAAGCTTTCTTT
d_gene: TRBD1; j_gene: TRBJ1-2; v_gene: TRBV5-6; abundance: NA; CDR3aa: CASSFIDRDYGYTF; CDR3nt: TGTGCCAGCAGCTTCATCGACAGGGACTATGGCTACACCTTC
d_gene: NA; j_gene: TRBJ2-7; v_gene: TRBV21-1; abundance: few; CDR3aa: CASSKGYWRPTDEQYF; CDR3nt: TGTGCCAGCAGCAAAGGGTATTGGAGGCCCACCGACGAGCAGTACTTC
d_gene: TRBD2; j_gene: TRBJ2-1; v_gene: TRBV9; abundance: NA; CDR3aa: CASSVLAGGAAEQFF; CDR3nt: TGTGCCAGCAGCGTCCTAGCGGGAGGAGCTGCTGAGCAGTTCTTC
d_gene: TRBD2; j_gene: TRBJ2-1; v_gene: TRBV7-3; abundance: NA; CDR3aa: CASSSLTSGSEQFF; CDR3nt: TGTGCCAGCAGCTCACTGACTAGCGGGTCCGAGCAGTTCTTC
d_gene: TRBD1; j_gene: TRBJ2-2; v_gene: TRBV11-2; abundance: NA; CDR3aa: CASSTGTGGTGELFF; CDR3nt: TGTGCCAGCAGCACCGGGACAGGGGGCACCGGGGAGCTGTTTTTT
d_gene: TRBD1; j_gene: TRBJ2-7; v_gene: TRBV27; abundance: once; CDR3aa: CASSNRGPGSYEQYF; CDR3nt: TGTGCCAGCAGCAACAGGGGGCCGGGATCCTACGAGCAGTACTTC
d_gene: TRBD2; j_gene: TRBJ2-4; v_gene: TRBV25-1; abundance: NA; CDR3aa: CASSVREGIQYF; CDR3nt: TGTGCCAGCAGTGTTAGGGAGGGCATTCAGTACTTC
d_gene: NA; j_gene: TRBJ1-4; v_gene: TRBV7-2; abundance: once; CDR3aa: CASSLVEEKLFF; CDR3nt: TGTGCCAGCAGCTTAGTGGAGGAAAAACTGTTTTTT
d_gene: NA; j_gene: TRBJ2-3; v_gene: TRBV15; abundance: few; CDR3aa: CATSRGGETDTQYF; CDR3nt: TGTGCCACCAGCAGGGGGGGAGAGACAGATACGCAGTATTTT
d_gene: NA; j_gene: TRBJ1-4; v_gene: TRBV15; abundance: NA; CDR3aa: CATSPDRTTNEKLFF; CDR3nt: TGTGCCACCAGCCCTGACAGGACAACTAATGAAAAACTGTTTTTT
d_gene: NA; j_gene: TRBJ1-1; v_gene: TRBV4-1; abundance: few; CDR3aa: CASSHNRNPNTEAFF; CDR3nt: TGCGCCAGCAGCCATAACAGAAATCCCAACACTGAAGCTTTCTTT
d_gene: TRBD1; j_gene: TRBJ1-5; v_gene: TRBV5-5; abundance: once; CDR3aa: CASSPRDREYQPQHF; CDR3nt: TGTGCCAGCAGCCCCCGGGACAGGGAATATCAGCCCCAGCATTTT